This T cell receptor (beta chain) was retrieved from a study of cytomegalovirus exposure and HLA in healthy donors. The V end lost 7 bases, the J end lost 2 bases, and 9 bases lay between the germline ends. The CDR3 runs 13 residues. Germline V gene lookup returns CDR1 ENHRY and CDR2 SYGVKD. Produced via immunoSEQ multiplex PCR; TCRdb's table is partial and in-frame only. Seen here are about 180,000 clones, approximately 86% observed once, and the top ten hold roughly 3%. Sequencing input: PBMCs. The chain uses TRBV10-3 and TRBJ1-3; TRBD1 might be the D (5 bases). The receptor's source is a man between 18 and 29 years old in good health and CMV-seropositive. The CDR3 DNA is TGTGCCATCATTTGGGGGGCTGGAAACACCATATATTTT. Translating it yields CAIIWGAGNTIYF.